This T cell receptor beta chain is drawn from a study of blood T cell repertoires in COVID-19. This table comes from immunoSEQ multiplex PCR, and its TCRdb copy is limited to in-frame clones, with some not included. The repertoire holds around 270,000 clones, with around 87% as singletons. Sequences were obtained from peripheral blood. This receptor was taken from a woman aged 45-59 years with acute or convalescent COVID-19.

The CDR3 reads CASSLTRDKTDTQYF. CDR3 DNA: TGTGCCAGCAGCTTAACCCGGGATAAGACAGATACGCAGTATTTT. The V and J genes are TRBV7-7 and TRBJ2-3; possible D gene TRBD2, 5 bases. The CDR3 covers 15 residues. Germline CDR1 SSHAT, CDR2 FNYEAQ (reference sequence). V was shortened by 2 bases and J by 3 bases, with 12 bases between the two germline ends.